This TCR beta chain is drawn from a study of esophageal squamous cell carcinoma under preoperative chemotherapy. Background on the study: Both tumor-infiltrating lymphocytes and peripheral blood T cells were profiled.

Study outcomes and limitations: Tumor-infiltrating lymphocytes showed no significant post-chemotherapy TCR diversity increase, unlike peripheral T cells.

A single record per CDR3 protein comes from TCRdb applying MiXCR to the PCR reads. In the table there are about 9,300 distinct CDR3 sequences, over 40% of which are singletons. For this clonotype: The antigen remains undetermined.

Indicated time point: after preoperative PTX-NDP chemotherapy. Sampling took place from a patient given preoperative chemotherapy. The origin of this receptor is a human donor with esophageal squamous cell carcinoma. The donor label of this sample is uncertain.

CDR3 sequence reads: CASSLEANTEAFF. DNA for the CDR3: TGTGCCAGCAGCTTAGAGGCGAACACTGAAGCTTTCTTT. The gene calls are TRBV7-2 and TRBJ1-1; D ambiguous. The CDR3 runs 13 residues. Trimming took 1 base from V and 1 from J, leaving 4 bases between them. The germline CDR1 and CDR2 sequences are SGHTA and FQGNSA.